Below, 2 T cell receptor beta chains from the same sample are listed, as sequenced in a study of T cell clonality in common variable immunodeficiency. Regarding the study as a whole: Reportedly, TCR beta sequences from common variable immunodeficiency showed fewer deletions and N-nucleotide insertions.

Their antigens remain unidentified. Sequencing used immunoSEQ multiplex PCR; TCRdb keeps in-frame clones, though not all of them. The sample contains 25,000 to 35,000 clones, none of them singletons. Input material: peripheral blood mononuclear cells. The receptors stem from a human donor with common variable immunodeficiency.

In this sample, this clone turned up many times. The read terminates 3 residues ahead of where the CDR3 ends, so the germline J gene completes it. This chain uses TRBV7-4 with TRBJ1-2; D is possibly TRBD1 (6 bases). Per germline, CDR1 SGHVT and CDR2 SQSDAQ. V gave up 5 bases and J gave up 4 bases, with 23 bases separating them. The CDR3 covers 17 residues. The CDR3 sequence is CASSHRALRGHGYGYTF. Incomplete CDR3 DNA: TGTGCCAGCAGCCACCGAGCCCTCAGGGGTCACGGCTATGGC. Complete variable domain (other parts from reference TRBV7-4 and TRBJ1-2): GAGVSQSPRYKVAKRGRDVALRCDSISGHVTLYWYRQTLGQGSEVLTYSQSDAQRDKSGRPSGRFSAERPERSVSTLKIQRTEQGDSAVYLCASSHRALRGHGYGYTFGSGTRLTVV.

This clone was recorded at least ten times. The read stops 3 residues short of the end of the CDR3; the missing end is completed from the germline J gene. This chain joins TRBV5-1 and TRBJ1-1; 9 bases line up with TRBD1. The CDR3 is made up of 14 amino acids. Germline V gives CDR1 SGHRS, CDR2 YFSETQ. Germline trimming cut 9 bases from V and 0 bases from J; bases unmatched to any gene: 6. The CDR3 DNA, read in part, is TGCGCCACTGGGACAGGGACAATGAACACTGAA. Amino acids: CATGTGTMNTE. The whole CDR3 protein reads CATGTGTMNTEAFF.